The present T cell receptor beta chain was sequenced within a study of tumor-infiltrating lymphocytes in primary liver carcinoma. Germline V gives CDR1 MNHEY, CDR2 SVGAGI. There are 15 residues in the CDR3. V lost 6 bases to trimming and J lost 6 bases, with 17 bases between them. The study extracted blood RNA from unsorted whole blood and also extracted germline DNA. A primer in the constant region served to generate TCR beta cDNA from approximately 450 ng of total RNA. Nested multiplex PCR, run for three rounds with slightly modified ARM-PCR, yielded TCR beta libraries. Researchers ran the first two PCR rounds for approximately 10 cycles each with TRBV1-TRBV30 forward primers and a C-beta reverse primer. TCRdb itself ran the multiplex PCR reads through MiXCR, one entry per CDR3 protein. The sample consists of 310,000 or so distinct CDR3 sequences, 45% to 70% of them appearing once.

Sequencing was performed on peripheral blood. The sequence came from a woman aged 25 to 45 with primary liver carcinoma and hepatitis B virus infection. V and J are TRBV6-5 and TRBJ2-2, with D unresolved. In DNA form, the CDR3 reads TGTGCCAGCAGCTCACAACCTTTAGGGTCCGGGGAGCTGTTTTTT. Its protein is CASSSQPLGSGELFF.